A selection of T cell receptor beta chains follows, all from one sample in a study of blood T cell repertoires in COVID-19. Clones were sequenced by immunoSEQ multiplex PCR, and TCRdb holds only the in-frame ones, with some missing. The data contain some 240,000 clones, over 75% of them seen just once; the ten biggest clones take up about 13%. Input material: peripheral blood. Every receptor here comes from a human donor in a cohort sampled during active COVID-19. Each CDR3 is given without its conserved first and last residue. The order of the fields is J gene, V gene, CDR3 protein.

TRBJ2-7,TRBV6-5,ASRVRTFSYEQY
TRBJ1-5,TRBV19,ASGVEGRQPQH
TRBJ2-1,TRBV6-5,ASSSTSGRYNEQF
TRBJ1-3,TRBV19,ASSIDHGSGNTIY
TRBJ1-2,TRBV7-2,ASSPRVGGRVVTNYGYT
TRBJ2-7,TRBV28,ASSKPGQGNYEQY
TRBJ1-1,TRBV6-5,ASSYSTGSTEAF
TRBJ1-2,TRBV28,ASSLSPRGNYGYT
TRBJ1-4,TRBV5-1,ASSSRETGGEEKLF
TRBJ1-1,TRBV3-1/TRBV3-2,ASSQPILDSSMNTEAF
TRBJ1-5,TRBV19,ASSINPPGYSNQPQH
TRBJ2-2,TRBV2,ASKKEWQGLETGELF
TRBJ1-2,TRBV19,ASRGTGENNYGYT
TRBJ2-3,TRBV4-1,ASSRTSGGAEDTQY
TRBJ1-5,TRBV28,ASVLSGQPQH
TRBJ2-5,TRBV7-2,ASSGEDTQETQY
TRBJ2-1,TRBV11-2,ASSSWTGNNEQF
TRBJ2-6,TRBV2,ASTGGTDFSGANVLT
TRBJ1-4,TRBV7-2,ASSLRPLRTREKLF
TRBJ1-1,TRBV6-2/TRBV6-3,ASSSVNTEAF
TRBJ2-1,TRBV5-1,ASSLVGNSYNEQF
TRBJ1-2,TRBV2,ASSGSNYGYT
TRBJ2-7,TRBV5-1,ASSLAGGPRYEQY
TRBJ1-6,TRBV13,ASSSGSWSSYNSPLH
TRBJ1-1,TRBV6-1,ASSVRARDRARNTEAF
TRBJ1-3,TRBV29-1,SVRVTGNTIY
TRBJ2-7,TRBV19,ASTDRSYEQY
TRBJ2-2,TRBV4-2,ASSQDRWTSGRDANTGELF
TRBJ2-2,TRBV28,ASRQSWGGANTGELF
TRBJ1-1,TRBV4-2,ASSHSGMNTEAF
TRBJ1-5,TRBV7-9,ASSFVNQPQH
TRBJ1-2,TRBV12-3/TRBV12-4,ASSSEGSYGYT
TRBJ1-5,TRBV6-1,ASSESPPGGTDRGPQH